These 20 T cell receptor beta chains were all obtained from the same sample, sequenced in a study of T cells after yellow fever vaccination. TCRdb fed the 5' RACE reads into MiXCR, producing one record per CDR3 protein. The table records 96,000 or so distinct CDR3 sequences, about 8.2% of them present only once. The specimen comprised CD8+ T cells not binding an NS4B(214-222) dextramer, sorted from PBMCs, sampled about 2 weeks after the first yellow fever vaccination. The receptors stem from a man in his late teens or twenties who received the YFV17D yellow fever vaccine.

This clonotype was seen more than once but under ten times. The J gene is TRBJ2-2, the V gene TRBV5-5, with a tentative D call TRBD2 (6 bases). CDR3 length: 15 amino acids. Germline CDR1 SGHKS, CDR2 YYEKEE (reference sequence). V lost 2 bases to trimming and J lost 5 bases, with 13 bases between them. This chain's CDR3 is CASSLAGLATGELFF. CDR3 sequence (DNA): TGTGCCAGCAGCTTAGCGGGTCTGGCTACCGGGGAGCTGTTTTTT.

The chain links TRBV7-9 to TRBJ1-1; tentatively, D is TRBD1 (5 bases). The CDR3 covers 16 residues. Trimming took off 1 base at V and 6 bases at J, with 18 bases between the two ends. Germline V gene sequence: CDR1 SEHNR, CDR2 FQNEAQ (reference sequence). This CDR3 reads CASSLGSGGLRPEAFF. The CDR3 DNA reads as TGTGCCAGCAGCTTAGGTTCGGGGGGTTTAAGGCCTGAAGCTTTCTTT.

V gene TRBV4-1 combines with J gene TRBJ2-1, with TRBD2 identical over 9 bases. The CDR3 length is 15 residues. V lost 3 bases to trimming and J lost 3 bases; unmatched junction nucleotides: 3. Germline V lookup: CDR1 MGHRA, CDR2 YSYEKL. The CDR3: CASSQAGGVYNEQFF. The CDR3 DNA reads TGCGCCAGCAGCCAGGCGGGGGGGGTCTACAATGAGCAGTTCTTC.

This clonotype was counted only a few times. The chain is built from TRBV20-1 and TRBJ1-3; possibly TRBD1 for D (5 bases). V was pared by 3 bases and J by 7 bases, with 7 bases between. The CDR3 is 11 residues long. Germline V lookup: CDR1 DFQATT, CDR2 SNEGSKA (reference sequence). The CDR3: CSASWGNTIYF. DNA for the CDR3: TGCAGTGCTAGTTGGGGGAACACCATATATTTT.

The table lists this clonotype with a few counts. The chain is built from TRBV6-2 or TRBV6-3 and TRBJ2-5; TRBD2 agrees at 12 bases. Trimming removed 6 bases from V and 2 bases from J; junction bases left unmatched: 1. CDR3 length equals 14 residues. Germline CDR1 MNHEY, CDR2 SVGEGT. The CDR3 DNA reads as TGTGCCAGCAGACTAGCGGGGGGTCAAGAGACCCAGTACTTC. Its protein product is CASRLAGGQETQYF.

This clonotype has more than one count but fewer than ten. This chain links TRBV6-2 or TRBV6-3 with TRBJ1-1, with TRBD1 matching 8 bases. Germline V gene data show CDR1 as MNHEY and CDR2 as SVGEGT. The V and J ends lost 7 bases and 1 base, in that order; junction bases with no gene match: 8. The CDR3 spans 15 residues. CDR3 DNA sequence: TGTGCCAGCACCTTAACAGGGGGAACGAACACTGAAGCTTTCTTT. Protein sequence: CASTLTGGTNTEAFF.

The chain links TRBV20-1 to TRBJ2-3, with a possible D match to TRBD2 (7 bases). The CDR3 is made up of 17 amino acids. V was cut by 3 bases and J by 0 bases, with 19 bases left in between. Looked up from germline, CDR1 is DFQATT and CDR2 is SNEGSKA (reference sequence). The CDR3 coding sequence is TGCAGTGCTAGGTGGGGCGGGGGCGAGACCAGCACAGATACGCAGTATTTT. Amino acid sequence: CSARWGGGETSTDTQYF.

This clonotype showed up many times. CDR3 sequence: CASSFISDPGYTF. The CDR3 DNA sequence: TGTGCCAGCAGCTTCATTTCGGACCCTGGCTACACCTTC. The chain has TRBV27 and TRBJ1-2; D call uncertain. The ends were cut back, 6 bases at V and 7 bases at J, with 15 bases in the middle. Germline V lookup: CDR1 MNHEY, CDR2 SMNVEV (reference sequence). The CDR3 extends over 13 amino acids.

The gene calls are TRBV15 and TRBJ2-1; 9 bases are shared with TRBD2. Germline V gene lookup returns CDR1 LNHNV and CDR2 YYDKDF (reference sequence). The CDR3 length is 15 residues. Unmatched junction bases numbered 11, after V lost 4 bases and J lost 10 bases. DNA of the CDR3: TGTGCCACCAGCATTCAGAGCGGGGGGCCGAAAGAGCAGTTCTTC. Amino acid sequence: CATSIQSGGPKEQFF.

This clonotype was seen ten or more times. The gene calls are TRBV19 and TRBJ2-1, with 8 positions matching TRBD1. This CDR3 contains 12 residues. Germline CDR1 and CDR2: LNHDA and SQIVND (reference sequence). The V and J ends lost 3 bases and 10 bases, in that order; junction bases with no gene match: 2. The CDR3 DNA reads TGTGCCAGTAGTATTAGGACAGGGGAGCAGTTCTTC. It translates to CASSIRTGEQFF. Drawing the rest from reference TRBV19 and TRBJ2-1, the complete variable domain is DGGITQSPKYLFRKEGQNVTLSCEQNLNHDAMYWYRQDPGQGLRLIYYSQIVNDFQKGDIAEGYSVSREKKESFPLTVTSAQKNPTAFYLCASSIRTGEQFFGPGTRLTVL.

This clonotype was counted only a few times. This chain connects TRBV6-5 to TRBJ2-3; D gene uncertain. Trimming removed 3 bases at V and 7 bases at J, with 5 bases between. Germline CDR1 reads MNHEY; CDR2 reads SVGAGI. The CDR3 runs 11 residues. The CDR3 nucleotides read TGTGCCAGCAGTTATTCATATACGCAGTATTTT. Encoded protein: CASSYSYTQYF.

As DNA, the CDR3 is TGCGCCAGCAGCCAACAGACTAATAGCAATCAGCCCCAGCATTTT. Encoded protein: CASSQQTNSNQPQHF. V usage is TRBV4-1 and J usage is TRBJ1-5; D is undetermined. Trimming pared 2 bases from V and 0 bases from J, leaving 8 bases between. CDR3 length equals 15 residues. CDR1 is MGHRA and CDR2 is YSYEKL in the germline V gene.

The V call is TRBV20-1, the J call TRBJ1-5; a weak D match, TRBD1 (5 bases). CDR1 is DFQATT and CDR2 is SNEGSKA in the germline V gene (reference sequence). The V end was cut by 6 bases, the J end by 4 bases, with 10 bases between. The CDR3 covers 12 residues. For the CDR3, the DNA is TGCAGTGCAAGTACAGGAAATCAGCCCCAGCATTTT. Protein: CSASTGNQPQHF.

This clonotype came up a few times. The V call is TRBV10-3, the J call TRBJ2-3, with a possible D match to TRBD1 (5 bases). The CDR3 contains 14 residues. The germline CDR1 and CDR2 sequences are ENHRY and SYGVKD. Trimming removed 7 bases from V and 5 bases from J, with 16 bases in between. The CDR3 is CAITSPGLIDTQYF. The CDR3 nucleotides are TGTGCCATCACTAGTCCAGGGTTGATAGATACGCAGTATTTT.

V gene TRBV7-9 combines with J gene TRBJ1-1; D unresolved. The CDR3 sequence is 15 residues long. V was cut by 3 bases and J by 12 bases, with 23 bases left in between. CDR1 is SEHNR and CDR2 is FQNEAQ in the germline V gene (reference sequence). The DNA for the CDR3 is TGTGCCAGCAGCTTTTTGGAGGGAGGCATGTTCGAGTCTTTCTTT. This translates into CASSFLEGGMFESFF.

The rearrangement uses TRBV7-2 and TRBJ1-3, with D unclear. The CDR3 contains 14 residues. Trimming shortened V by 4 bases and J by 0 bases, and 7 bases separated the two germline ends. The germline V gene encodes CDR1 SGHTA and CDR2 FQGNSA. CDR3 amino acids: CASSSGTSGNTIYF. The CDR3 region has the DNA TGTGCCAGCAGCTCCGGAACCTCTGGAAACACCATATATTTT.

The chain carries TRBV5-1 and TRBJ2-1; 7 bases map to TRBD1. Germline V lookup: CDR1 SGHRS, CDR2 YFSETQ. Losses at the gene ends were 2 bases for V and 8 bases for J; bases not matched to a gene: 7. The CDR3 runs to 14 residues. In DNA, the CDR3 is TGCGCCAGCAGCTTACAGGGGAATCTCGATGAGCAGTTCTTC. Residues: CASSLQGNLDEQFF.

This clonotype was recorded a few times. V is TRBV25-1 and J is TRBJ1-1, with a tentative D call TRBD1 (6 bases). CDR1 is MGHDK, CDR2 SYGVNS, per germline. This CDR3 has 15 residues. The ends were cut back, 5 bases at V and 4 bases at J, with 17 bases in the middle. This CDR3 is CASSYLRGLGTEAFF. The CDR3 coding sequence is TGTGCCAGCAGTTACTTGCGGGGGCTCGGCACTGAAGCTTTCTTT. The variable domain in full, completed from reference TRBV25-1 and TRBJ1-1, reads EADIYQTPRYLVIGTGKKITLECSQTMGHDKMYWYQQDPGMELHLIHYSYGVNSTEKGDLSSESTVSRIRTEHFPLTLESARPSHTSQYLCASSYLRGLGTEAFFGQGTRLTVV.

This clonotype was picked up a small number of times. The chain joins TRBV20-1 to TRBJ1-1, with 9 bases that match TRBD1. With V trimmed by 1 base and J by 3 bases, 0 bases remained unmatched. The CDR3 runs to 13 residues. The germline V gene encodes CDR1 DFQATT and CDR2 SNEGSKA (reference sequence). The CDR3: CSARGQGDTEAFF. CDR3 nucleotide sequence: TGCAGTGCTAGAGGACAGGGGGACACTGAAGCTTTCTTT.

The chain links TRBV5-1 to TRBJ1-5; a weak D match, TRBD1 (5 bases). The CDR3 covers 16 residues. The V gene's germline CDR1 is SGHRS and CDR2 YFSETQ. V lost 0 bases to trimming and J lost 2 bases, with 12 bases between them. Here the CDR3 DNA reads TGCGCCAGCAGCTTGGAGGGGCAGGGAGGCAATCAGCCCCAGCATTTT. Its translation is CASSLEGQGGNQPQHF. Variable domain in full (rest from reference TRBV5-1 and TRBJ1-5): KAGVTQTPRYLIKTRGQQVTLSCSPISGHRSVSWYQQTPGQGLQFLFEYFSETQRNKGNFPGRFSGRQFSNSRSEMNVSTLELGDSALYLCASSLEGQGGNQPQHFGDGTRLSIL.